This passage covers 28 T cell receptor beta chains from one sample sequenced in a study of blood T cell repertoires in COVID-19. The repertoire was sequenced with immunoSEQ multiplex PCR; TCRdb's copy has only in-frame clones and lacks some. The data hold tens of thousands of clones, with around 90% observed a single time. What was sequenced was peripheral blood. Receptors originate from a man over 45 with active COVID-19.

This clone was detected once. This rearrangement joins TRBV5-1 to TRBJ2-7; D unresolved. Per germline, CDR1 SGHRS and CDR2 YFSETQ. The CDR3 is 12 amino acids. V lost 2 bases and J 3 bases, leaving 6 bases between the germline ends. CDR3 nucleotide sequence: TGCGCCAGCAGCTTAATACACTACGAGCAGTACTTC. Amino acids: CASSLIHYEQYF.

The rearrangement uses TRBV5-1 and TRBJ2-1, with 12 bases identical to TRBD2. The germline V gene has CDR1 SGHRS and CDR2 YFSETQ. This CDR3 contains 14 residues. V dropped 5 bases and J dropped 7; count of bases not matched to a gene: 4. The CDR3 reads CASRRLAGENEQFF. The CDR3 nucleotides read TGCGCCAGCAGAAGACTAGCGGGAGAAAATGAGCAGTTCTTC. The full variable domain, with the rest looked up from reference TRBV5-1 and TRBJ2-1, is KAGVTQTPRYLIKTRGQQVTLSCSPISGHRSVSWYQQTPGQGLQFLFEYFSETQRNKGNFPGRFSGRQFSNSRSEMNVSTLELGDSALYLCASRRLAGENEQFFGPGTRLTVL.

The rearrangement links TRBV16 to TRBJ1-2; 8 bases match TRBD1. Germline V gene data show CDR1 as KGHSY and CDR2 as FQNENV. The CDR3 extends over 15 amino acids. V gave up 7 bases and J gave up 8 bases; unmatched junction bases: 15. The CDR3 sequence is CASNLGTPRTGGYTF. CDR3 DNA: TGTGCCAGCAACCTGGGGACACCGCGGACAGGGGGCTACACCTTC.

V is TRBV4-3 and J is TRBJ2-3; TRBD2 matches at 15 bases. This CDR3 is built from 20 residues. Germline CDR1 is LGHNA and CDR2 is YSLEER. V dropped 0 bases and J dropped 1; count of bases not matched to a gene: 8. CDR3 sequence: CASSQEGWGLAGGGTDTQYF. For the CDR3, the DNA is TGCGCCAGCAGCCAAGAGGGTTGGGGACTAGCGGGGGGAGGCACAGATACGCAGTATTTT.

The chain couples TRBV7-2 to TRBJ1-1; D possibly corresponds to TRBD1 (5 bases). Germline V gene lookup returns CDR1 SGHTA and CDR2 FQGNSA. The CDR3 covers 13 residues. Between the trimmed V and J ends, which lost 4 bases and 3 bases, there was a span of 9 bases. CDR3 loop: CASSSQGYTEAFF. DNA for the CDR3: TGTGCCAGCAGCTCTCAGGGTTACACTGAAGCTTTCTTT.

This chain joins TRBV5-4 and TRBJ1-3; TRBD1 matches 7 bases. Per the germline V gene, CDR1 is SGHNT and CDR2 is YYREEE (reference sequence). The CDR3 covers 14 residues. Unmatched junction bases numbered 1, after V lost 2 bases and J lost 2 bases. Here the CDR3 reads CASSLQGPGNTIYF. The CDR3 DNA is TGTGCCAGCAGCTTACAGGGGCCTGGAAACACCATATATTTT.

The chain joins TRBV30 to TRBJ2-5; 10 bases line up with TRBD2. V dropped 5 bases and J dropped 7; count of bases not matched to a gene: 13. The CDR3 is 15 residues long. CDR1 GTSNPN and CDR2 SVGIG come from the germline V gene (reference sequence). The CDR3 region is CAWGFGLAARSTQYF. CDR3 nucleotide sequence: TGTGCCTGGGGATTTGGACTAGCGGCCCGTTCGACCCAGTACTTC.

The chain is built from TRBV7-9 and TRBJ1-4; TRBD1 is a possible D gene (5 bases). The V gene's germline CDR1 is SEHNR and CDR2 FQNEAQ (reference sequence). V lost 0 bases and J lost 6, with 14 bases in between. The CDR3 covers 16 residues. Here the CDR3 DNA reads TGTGCCAGCAGCTTAGCTGGCGGGGGAGGGGATGAAAAACTGTTTTTT. Translated, it gives CASSLAGGGGDEKLFF.

In this sample, this clone turned up once. The chain combines TRBV28 with TRBJ2-7; the D gene is possibly TRBD2 (5 bases). With 7 bases removed from V and 9 bases from J, the gap between germline ends came to 13 bases. CDR3 size: 11 residues. Per germline, CDR1 MDHEN and CDR2 SYDVKM. The CDR3 DNA is TGTGCCAGCATCGCTCCGGGAAGGCAGTACTTC. Translating gives CASIAPGRQYF. The full variable domain, rest sourced from reference TRBV28 and TRBJ2-7, is DVKVTQSSRYLVKRTGEKVFLECVQDMDHENMFWYRQDPGLGLRLIYFSYDVKMKEKGDIPEGYSVSREKKERFSLILESASTNQTSMYLCASIAPGRQYFGPGTRLTVT.

The genes are TRBV7-9 and TRBJ1-1; perhaps TRBD1 as D (5 bases). V was clipped by 4 bases and J by 8 bases, with 14 bases between them. The CDR3 runs to 13 residues. Germline V CDR1 and CDR2: SEHNR, FQNEAQ (reference sequence). DNA for the CDR3: TGTGCCAGCAGCTATTCGACAGTTAGCGAAGCTTTCTTT. This sequence encodes CASSYSTVSEAFF.

The chain links TRBV7-2 to TRBJ2-1, with 8 bases identical to TRBD1. CDR1 and CDR2 from the germline V gene are SGHTA and FQGNSA. Germline trimming cut 4 bases from V and 10 bases from J; bases unmatched to any gene: 9. The CDR3 consists of 14 residues. The CDR3 coding sequence is TGTGCCAGCAGCTCAATGCAGGGGGCGCGGGAGCAGTTCTTC. Amino acid sequence: CASSSMQGAREQFF.

CDR3 protein: CASSVAPFGGPSTDTQYF. The CDR3 coding sequence is TGTGCCAGCAGCGTAGCACCCTTCGGCGGGCCTAGCACAGATACGCAGTATTTT. V is TRBV9 and J is TRBJ2-3; D may be TRBD2 (5 bases). Trimming removed 0 bases from V and 0 bases from J, with 17 bases in between. In germline, CDR1 is SGDLS, CDR2 YYNGEE. The CDR3 is 18 residues long.

This sequence joins TRBV5-8 and TRBJ2-7, with D possibly matching TRBD1 (6 bases). Germline CDR1 and CDR2: SGHTS and YDEGEE. The length of the CDR3 is 14 residues. V was shortened by 3 bases and J by 3 bases, with 13 bases between the two germline ends. The chain's CDR3 is CASSSRTAVYEQYF. The CDR3 DNA reads TGTGCCAGCAGCTCGCGGACAGCTGTCTACGAGCAGTACTTC.

Written as DNA, the CDR3 is TGTGCCAGCAGTTACGGGGTAGGGGGACGTACGCAGTATTTT. It encodes CASSYGVGGRTQYF. J is TRBJ2-3 and V is TRBV6-2 or TRBV6-3, with D possibly matching TRBD1 (6 bases). The CDR3 is made up of 14 amino acids. V was shortened by 2 bases and J by 8 bases, with 14 bases between the two germline ends. Germline CDR1 reads MNHEY; CDR2 reads SVGEGT.

This chain joins TRBV19 and TRBJ2-7; D may be TRBD1 (6 bases). Germline CDR1 is LNHDA and CDR2 is SQIVND (reference sequence). Trimming cost V 5 bases and J 0 bases, with 11 bases left between them. This CDR3 is built from 14 residues. DNA for the CDR3: TGTGCCAGTAGTTTTCGACAGGCCTCCTACGAGCAGTACTTC. Its translation: CASSFRQASYEQYF.

This chain connects TRBV6-2 or TRBV6-3 to TRBJ2-4; D unclear. The V gene's germline CDR1 is MNHEY and CDR2 SVGEGT. Trimming cost V 3 bases and J 5 bases, with 8 bases left between them. The CDR3 loop spans 13 amino acids. The CDR3 sequence is CASSYLSQNIQYF. CDR3 coding DNA: TGTGCCAGCAGTTATTTATCTCAAAACATTCAGTACTTC.

V usage is TRBV2 and J usage is TRBJ2-4; TRBD2 aligns across 11 bases. After removal of 5 bases from V and 5 bases from J, the junction contained 5 bases not matched to a gene. The CDR3 spans 15 residues. The germline V gene encodes CDR1 SNHLY and CDR2 FYNNEI. CDR3 residues: CASSIQLAGENIQYF. For the CDR3, the DNA is TGTGCCAGCAGTATCCAACTAGCGGGAGAAAACATTCAGTACTTC.

The V and J genes are TRBV5-1 and TRBJ1-1; possible D gene TRBD1, 5 bases. V was pared by 0 bases and J by 4 bases, with 10 bases between. From germline, CDR1 is SGHRS and CDR2 YFSETQ. The CDR3 has 14 amino acids. The DNA of the CDR3 is TGCGCCAGCAGCTTGGAGGGGACTGGCACTGAAGCTTTCTTT. It translates to CASSLEGTGTEAFF.

The V call is TRBV11-2, the J call TRBJ2-3; the match to TRBD1 covers 7 bases. CDR1 SGHAT and CDR2 FQNNGV come from the germline V gene. The junction had 6 bases not matched to a gene; V was cut back by 4 bases and J by 2 bases. The CDR3 is made up of 15 amino acids. The CDR3 DNA reads TGTGCCAGCAGCTACCAGGGGGATCCCACAGATACGCAGTATTTT. Translated: CASSYQGDPTDTQYF.

This clone was counted between two and nine times. This rearrangement joins TRBV5-4 to TRBJ2-4; 9 bases are shared with TRBD2. This CDR3 has 16 amino acids. CDR1 is SGHNT, CDR2 YYREEE, per germline (reference sequence). J gave up 7 bases and V 5 bases, and 13 bases lay outside the gene matches. The CDR3 DNA sequence: TGTGCCAGCAGTACCGGGACTAGCTCTGGGAGGAACATTCAGTACTTC. This encodes CASSTGTSSGRNIQYF.

The chain links TRBV5-4 to TRBJ2-1; 12 nucleotides agree with TRBD2. Losses at the gene ends were 5 bases for V and 2 bases for J; bases not matched to a gene: 2. The CDR3 is made up of 15 amino acids. Germline V gene sequence: CDR1 SGHNT, CDR2 YYREEE (reference sequence). In nucleotides, the CDR3 is TGTGCCAGCAGATCTAGCGGGGGGGCCTACAATGAGCAGTTCTTC. Protein product: CASRSSGGAYNEQFF.

The chain employs TRBV4-2 and TRBJ2-2, with D perhaps matching TRBD2 (5 bases). V was pared by 0 bases and J by 4 bases, with 18 bases between. The germline V gene encodes CDR1 LGHNA and CDR2 YNFKEQ. The CDR3 is 18 residues long. The CDR3 DNA reads TGTGCCAGCAGCCAAGACCGGTTAGCGCGAGTGGGCACCGGGGAGCTGTTTTTT. This gives the protein CASSQDRLARVGTGELFF.

This sequence joins TRBV6-5 and TRBJ1-2; D remains unclear. Trimming took off 4 bases at V and 6 bases at J, with 15 bases between the two ends. This CDR3 comprises 14 residues. CDR1 and CDR2 from the germline V gene are MNHEY and SVGAGI. CDR3: CASSSNNLGDGYTF. The CDR3 bases are TGTGCCAGCAGTTCCAACAACCTCGGGGATGGCTACACCTTC.

This clone appeared a single time. The V and J genes are TRBV5-1 and TRBJ2-7; 7 nucleotides line up with TRBD1. Germline CDR1 and CDR2: SGHRS and YFSETQ. The CDR3 sequence is 15 residues long. V lost 0 bases and J lost 4; bases outside the gene matches: 7. CDR3 amino acids: CASSLDVTGYYEQYF. The CDR3 DNA sequence: TGCGCCAGCAGCTTGGACGTGACAGGGTATTACGAGCAGTACTTC.

The chain has TRBV5-1 and TRBJ1-6, with D tentatively TRBD1 (5 bases). The V gene's germline CDR1 is SGHRS and CDR2 YFSETQ. Deletions cut 7 bases from V and 6 bases from J, with 20 bases between. This CDR3 region has 16 residues. CDR3 residues: CASRNGDTGLNSPLHF. The CDR3 DNA sequence: TGCGCCAGCCGGAATGGGGATACAGGCCTTAATTCACCCCTCCACTTT.

This chain uses TRBV4-3 with TRBJ2-5, with 9 positions matching TRBD1. V shed 3 bases, J shed 5 bases, and the junction held 10 bases outside the gene matches. Germline values: CDR1 LGHNA, CDR2 YSLEER. The length of the CDR3 is 16 residues. The CDR3 DNA reads as TGCGCCAGCAGCCAGGGAGCGGACAGGGGATGGGAGACCCAGTACTTC. It yields the protein CASSQGADRGWETQYF.

V and J are TRBV5-1 and TRBJ1-1, with D possibly being TRBD1 (6 bases). The ends were cut back, 2 bases at V and 3 bases at J, with 8 bases in the middle. The CDR3 covers 13 residues. Germline V gene lookup returns CDR1 SGHRS and CDR2 YFSETQ. CDR3 nucleotide sequence: TGCGCCAGCAGCTTCGCAGGGGACACTGAAGCTTTCTTT. Translation gives CASSFAGDTEAFF.

This clone was observed a few times. CDR3 in amino acids: CASSKLEKLFF. CDR3 DNA: TGTGCCAGTAGTAAACTCGAAAAACTGTTTTTT. The genes are TRBV19 and TRBJ1-4; D call uncertain. The germline V and J ends were trimmed by 4 bases and 8 bases, with 5 bases remaining between them. The CDR3 runs to 11 residues. CDR1 is LNHDA and CDR2 is SQIVND in the germline V gene (reference sequence).